This TCR beta chain comes out of a study of molecular identifiers for immune sequencing clone quantification. Libraries from naive CD8 cells were generated from approximately 20,000 to 1,000,000 sorted cells (with 10%, 30% or 50% RNA). Each CDR3 protein gets one entry after TCRdb re-called the PCR reads with MiXCR. The profile shows more than 300,000 distinct CDR3 sequences, 20% to 25% of them singletons. The CDR3 spans 15 residues. V shed 3 bases, J shed 3 bases, and the junction held 6 bases outside the gene matches. Germline loops: CDR1 DFQATT, CDR2 SNEGSKA (reference sequence). The sample comprised naive CD8+ T cells from blood, with Jurkat cell RNA spiked in. Regarding subset: FACS-sorted CD8+CD4-CCR7+CD45RA+ naive T cells. This TCR was sampled from a human donor in good health. Some libraries in this study had Jurkat cell RNA spiked in. The rearrangement uses TRBV20-1 and TRBJ2-3; the match to TRBD2 covers 10 bases. The CDR3 nucleotides read TGCAGTGCTAGGCAGCGGGAGGGTAGAACAGATACGCAGTATTTT. Protein: CSARQREGRTDTQYF.